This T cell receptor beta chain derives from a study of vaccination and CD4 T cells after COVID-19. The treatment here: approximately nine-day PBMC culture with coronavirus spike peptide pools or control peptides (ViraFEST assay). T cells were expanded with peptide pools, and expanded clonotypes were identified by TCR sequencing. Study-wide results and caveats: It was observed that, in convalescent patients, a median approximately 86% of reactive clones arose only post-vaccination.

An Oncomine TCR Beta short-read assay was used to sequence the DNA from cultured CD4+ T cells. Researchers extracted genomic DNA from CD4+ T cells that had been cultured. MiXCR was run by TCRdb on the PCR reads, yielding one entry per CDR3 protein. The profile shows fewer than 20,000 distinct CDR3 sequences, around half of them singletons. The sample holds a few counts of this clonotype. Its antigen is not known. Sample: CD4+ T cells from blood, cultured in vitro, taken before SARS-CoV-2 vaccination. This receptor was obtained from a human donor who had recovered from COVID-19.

The CDR3 is CATSEVGQGQYGYTF. The CDR3 nucleotides are TGTGCCACCAGTGAAGTGGGACAGGGACAATATGGCTACACCTTC. The V and J genes are TRBV24-1 and TRBJ1-2; 9 bases map to TRBD1. Trimming removed 4 bases from V and 5 bases from J; junction bases left unmatched: 7. Germline V gives CDR1 KGHDR, CDR2 SFDVKD. This CDR3 has 15 amino acids.